These 16 T cell receptor beta chains share one sample of origin, sequenced in a study of T cells after yellow fever vaccination. TCRdb independently ran MiXCR on the 5' RACE reads; one entry per CDR3 protein. The sample shows roughly 340,000 distinct CDR3 sequences, 7.5% to 9% of them seen only once. Source: PBMCs, taken on the day of the first yellow fever vaccination. Receptor source: a man between 18 and 29 years old who received the YFV17D yellow fever vaccine.

The chain has TRBV4-1 and TRBJ1-6, with TRBD1 identical over 7 bases. The CDR3 is 17 residues long. Germline values: CDR1 MGHRA, CDR2 YSYEKL. The V gene end was trimmed by 0 bases and the J gene end by 9 bases; junction bases not matched to a gene: 11. Written as DNA, the CDR3 is TGCGCCAGCAGCCAAGAAGGAGGGGGCTATCTGGGTTCACCCCTCCACTTT. It encodes CASSQEGGGYLGSPLHF.

This clonotype was picked up a small number of times. The rearrangement joins TRBV6-2 or TRBV6-3 to TRBJ2-7; tentatively, D is TRBD2 (6 bases). In germline, CDR1 is MNHEY, CDR2 SVGEGT. The CDR3 is made up of 14 amino acids. With 3 bases removed from V and 2 bases from J, the gap between germline ends came to 11 bases. The CDR3 DNA is TGTGCCAGCAGTTATACGGGGGTCACCTACGAGCAGTACTTC. Translated, it gives CASSYTGVTYEQYF.

The rearrangement uses TRBV6-5 and TRBJ1-1; the match to TRBD1 covers 8 bases. Unmatched junction bases numbered 9, after V lost 2 bases and J lost 7 bases. This CDR3 region has 15 residues. Germline V CDR1 and CDR2: MNHEY, SVGAGI. CDR3 region: CASSYEDRGFFEAFF. The CDR3 bases are TGTGCCAGCAGTTACGAAGACAGGGGATTTTTTGAAGCTTTCTTT.

The V gene is TRBV12-3 or TRBV12-4, the J gene TRBJ1-2; unclear D gene. This CDR3 is built from 14 residues. CDR3 sequence (DNA): TGTACCATCAGTTTCTTAAATTCGGTCTACGGCTACACCTTC. Its protein is CTISFLNSVYGYTF.

The chain has TRBV6-1 and TRBJ2-7; D is possibly TRBD2 (6 bases). This CDR3 is 14 amino acids long. Trimming removed 0 bases at V and 6 bases at J, with 12 bases between. Germline CDR1 MNHNS, CDR2 SASEGT. In DNA form, the CDR3 reads TGTGCCAGCAGTGAAGCCGGGGGTTTGAGCGAGCAGTACGTC. Protein: CASSEAGGLSEQYV.

This clonotype has just a few counts. V and J are TRBV29-1 and TRBJ1-2, with D possibly being TRBD1 (5 bases). The CDR3 has 14 amino acids. CDR1 is SQVTM, CDR2 ANQGSEA, per germline. V shed 4 bases and J shed 8 bases, with 20 bases lying between them. The CDR3: CSVARGGPSSGYTF. The CDR3 bases are TGCAGCGTTGCGAGGGGAGGCCCAAGCTCGGGCTACACCTTC.

V usage is TRBV7-9 and J usage is TRBJ1-2, with 7 positions matching TRBD1. Trimming took 3 bases from V and 4 from J; bases not matched to a gene: 14. The CDR3 loop spans 17 amino acids. The V gene's germline CDR1 is SEHNR and CDR2 FQNEAQ (reference sequence). CDR3 sequence: CASSFIFLQGMGYGYTF. Written as DNA, the CDR3 is TGTGCCAGCAGCTTCATTTTCCTACAGGGGATGGGCTATGGCTACACCTTC.

V is TRBV24-1 and J is TRBJ2-1, with 8 bases identical to TRBD2. V lost 3 bases and J lost 6; bases outside the gene matches: 3. The germline CDR1 and CDR2 sequences are KGHDR and SFDVKD. This CDR3 has 14 amino acids. The DNA of the CDR3 is TGTGCCACCAGTGATGGGACTAGTGGCAATGAGCAGTTCTTC. As protein: CATSDGTSGNEQFF.

The chain employs TRBV19 and TRBJ2-1; the match to TRBD2 covers 8 bases. Germline loops: CDR1 LNHDA, CDR2 SQIVND (reference sequence). This CDR3 contains 16 residues. V lost 5 bases, J lost 5 bases, and 11 bases stayed unmatched. The CDR3 bases are TGTGCCAGTAGTTCGCCGGGACTAGTGAGCCACAATGAGCAGTTCTTC. The encoded protein is CASSSPGLVSHNEQFF.

This clonotype was observed a handful of times. J is TRBJ1-4 and V is TRBV5-1; TRBD1 is a possible D gene (6 bases). Germline CDR1 is SGHRS and CDR2 is YFSETQ. Trimming left V 0 bases short and J 5 bases short, with 8 bases between. The CDR3 length is 14 residues. CDR3 DNA: TGCGCCAGCAGCTTGGACGGGGGCAATGAAAAACTGTTTTTT. Translation gives CASSLDGGNEKLFF.

In this sample, this clonotype turned up a few times. This rearrangement joins TRBV7-3 to TRBJ2-2, with TRBD1 identical over 8 bases. J was trimmed by 6 bases and V by 4 bases; bases with no gene match: 7. Germline values: CDR1 SGHTA, CDR2 FQGTGA. The CDR3 is 15 amino acids. CDR3 bases: TGTGCCAGCAGCTCATCCTTGACAGGGGCCGGGGAGCTGTTTTTT. This sequence encodes CASSSSLTGAGELFF.

The chain has TRBV20-1 and TRBJ2-4; possibly TRBD1 or TRBD2 for D (6 bases each). CDR3 length: 16 residues. Germline CDR1 reads DFQATT; CDR2 reads SNEGSKA (reference sequence). The V gene lost 1 base and the J gene lost 1 base, with 14 bases spanning the gap. The CDR3 region has the DNA TGCAGTGCTAGAGTAGGGGGGCGAGTGGCCAAAAACATTCAGTACTTC. Its protein product is CSARVGGRVAKNIQYF.

This clonotype was found a few times. The chain combines TRBV12-5 with TRBJ2-5; possibly TRBD1 for D (6 bases). Deletions cut 6 bases from V and 0 bases from J, with 14 bases between. There are 15 residues in the CDR3. Germline CDR1 and CDR2: LGHNT and FRNRAP. CDR3 nucleotide sequence: TGTGCTAGTGGGGGTGGACAGCAATACCAAGAGACCCAGTACTTC. It encodes CASGGGQQYQETQYF.

The CDR3 sequence: CASSQWDRVNEQFF. DNA of the CDR3: TGTGCCAGCAGCCAATGGGACAGGGTGAATGAGCAGTTCTTC. The V gene is TRBV11-1, the J gene TRBJ2-1; the match to TRBD1 covers 9 bases. This CDR3 has 14 amino acids. The germline V gene encodes CDR1 SGHAT and CDR2 FQDESV (reference sequence). V dropped 5 bases and J dropped 7; count of bases not matched to a gene: 6.

The CDR3 DNA reads TGCGCCAGCAGCCGGACGGCTAGCACAGATACGCAGTATTTT. Its protein product is CASSRTASTDTQYF. The chain uses TRBV5-1 and TRBJ2-3; no reliable D call. This CDR3 comprises 14 residues. Trimming stripped 4 bases from V and 0 bases from J, with 9 bases between. Per the germline V gene, CDR1 is SGHRS and CDR2 is YFSETQ.

This clonotype has just a few counts. This chain links TRBV4-2 with TRBJ1-2, with D unclear. CDR3 length equals 13 residues. Trimming removed 0 bases from V and 8 bases from J, with 10 bases in between. Germline assignment: CDR1 LGHNA and CDR2 YNFKEQ. CDR3 DNA sequence: TGTGCCAGCAGCCAAGATCCCAATCCGGGCTACACCTTC. Its protein is CASSQDPNPGYTF.